One sample yielded the 23 T cell receptor beta chains listed below, sequenced in a study of relationships among human T cell subsets. Semiquantitative ARM-PCR amplified T cell receptor alpha and beta CDR3 regions from mRNA. ARM-PCR used tagged nested gene-specific primers, then communal superprimers for exponential amplification. TCRdb re-called the multiplex PCR reads with MiXCR, one entry per CDR3 protein. The table has over 13,000 distinct CDR3 sequences, around 62% seen once. Sequenced sample: total T cells sorted from blood. All receptors come from a man between 35 and 55 years old in good health.

The rearrangement joins TRBV10-3 to TRBJ1-2; D is unclear. V was shortened by 0 bases and J by 7 bases, with 12 bases between the two germline ends. The V gene's germline CDR1 is ENHRY and CDR2 SYGVKD. This CDR3 is 14 amino acids long. As DNA, the CDR3 is TGTGCCATCAGTGAGTCGGAAAGTCGTGGTGGCTACACCTTC. This codes for CAISESESRGGYTF.

The chain has TRBV15 and TRBJ2-5; possibly TRBD1 or TRBD2 for D (6 bases each). The germline V and J ends were trimmed by 5 bases and 0 bases, with 13 bases remaining between them. CDR1 is LNHNV, CDR2 YYDKDF, per germline (reference sequence). The CDR3 runs 15 residues. CDR3 region: CATSGGQAYQETQYF. The CDR3 DNA reads TGTGCCACCAGCGGGGGGCAGGCATACCAAGAGACCCAGTACTTC. Full variable domain (rest looked up from reference TRBV15 and TRBJ2-5): DAMVIQNPRYQVTQFGKPVTLSCSQTLNHNVMYWYQQKSSQAPKLLFHYYDKDFNNEADTPDNFQSRRPNTSFCFLDIRSPGLGDTAMYLCATSGGQAYQETQYFGPGTRLLVL.

The V gene is TRBV20-1, the J gene TRBJ2-1; no clear D. Between the trimmed V and J ends, which lost 3 bases and 8 bases, there was a span of 14 bases. There are 13 residues in the CDR3. Germline loops: CDR1 DFQATT, CDR2 SNEGSKA (reference sequence). CDR3 nucleotide sequence: TGCAGTGCTAGGATGATCGACGGGCATGAGCAGTTCTTC. It codes for CSARMIDGHEQFF.

V is TRBV28 and J is TRBJ2-1; 9 positions match TRBD2. CDR1 is MDHEN, CDR2 SYDVKM, per germline. CDR3 length: 16 residues. Unmatched junction bases numbered 8, after V lost 4 bases and J lost 4 bases. The CDR3 DNA is TGTGCCAGCAGTTCCGCCGGGACTAGCAGATACAATGAGCAGTTCTTC. This encodes CASSSAGTSRYNEQFF.

The chain couples TRBV4-1 to TRBJ2-4, with 15 positions matching TRBD2. Germline assignment: CDR1 MGHRA and CDR2 YSYEKL. V shed 3 bases, J shed 0 bases, and the junction held 12 bases outside the gene matches. The CDR3 length is 21 residues. The DNA of the CDR3 is TGCGCCAGCAGCCACCCGATGGGACTAGCGGGGGGCTTAGTAGCCAAAAACATTCAGTACTTC. Its protein is CASSHPMGLAGGLVAKNIQYF.

This clonotype was seen more than once but under ten times. The chain uses TRBV7-6 and TRBJ2-7; no reliable D call. Germline V gives CDR1 SGHVS, CDR2 FNYEAQ. The CDR3 runs to 15 residues. V lost 3 bases and J 2 bases, leaving 14 bases between the germline ends. In nucleotides, the CDR3 is TGTGCCAGCAGCTTGGGCCCGGGTCCTGCCTACGAGCAGTACTTC. It encodes CASSLGPGPAYEQYF.

About this clonotype itself: It is unclear where the CDR3 begins or ends on the DNA, so no DNA is shown, and the CDR3 is as TCRdb lists it. The chain couples TRBV28 to TRBJ1-2; the D call in the table, TRBD1, was not verified against the DNA. Inclusive of both ends, the CDR3 amounts to 13 amino acids. Per germline, CDR1 MDHEN and CDR2 SYDVKM. CDR3 region: CASSFPSVGQGTF.

In its sample, this clonotype was seen a few times. The V call is TRBV12-3 or TRBV12-4, the J call TRBJ1-1; D remains unclear. V lost 6 bases and J lost 1, with 6 bases in between. The CDR3 loop spans 12 amino acids. CDR3 amino acids: CASSITNTEAFF. The CDR3 DNA follows: TGTGCCAGCAGCATCACGAACACTGAAGCTTTCTTT.

This chain connects TRBV12-5 to TRBJ2-5; weak D call: TRBD2 (6 bases). V dropped 5 bases and J dropped 3 bases, with 10 bases sitting between them. Per germline, CDR1 LGHNT and CDR2 FRNRAP. The CDR3 length is 13 residues. In DNA form, the CDR3 reads TGTGCTAGTGGTGGGGACTTCAAAGAGACCCAGTACTTC. Protein: CASGGDFKETQYF.

The V gene is TRBV27, the J gene TRBJ1-4, with 8 bases fitting TRBD1. Germline V gene sequence: CDR1 MNHEY, CDR2 SMNVEV (reference sequence). This CDR3 has 16 residues. J was trimmed by 7 bases and V by 8 bases; bases with no gene match: 15. DNA for the CDR3: TGTGCCAGCGGATTCGGAGTAGGGACAGGAGGTGAAAAACTGTTTTTT. The encoded protein is CASGFGVGTGGEKLFF. The whole variable domain, filled in from reference TRBV27 and TRBJ1-4, reads EAQVTQNPRYLITVTGKKLTVTCSQNMNHEYMSWYRQDPGLGLRQIYYSMNVEVTDKGDVPEGYKVSRKEKRNFPLILESPSPNQTSLYFCASGFGVGTGGEKLFFGSGTQLSVL.

In this sample, this clonotype turned up a few times. The genes are TRBV18 and TRBJ2-3; 11 nucleotides align to TRBD1. Germline assignment: CDR1 KGHSH and CDR2 LQKENI. This CDR3 is built from 16 residues. Trimming at V came to 3 bases and at J to 2 bases, leaving 4 bases not matched to a gene. CDR3 in DNA: TGTGCCAGCTCACCTACGGACAGGGGGCTCACAGATACGCAGTATTTT. Translation gives CASSPTDRGLTDTQYF. Based on the CDR3 plus reference TRBV18 and TRBJ2-3, the full variable domain is NAGVMQNPRHLVRRRGQEARLRCSPMKGHSHVYWYRQLPEEGLKFMVYLQKENIIDESGMPKERFSAEFPKEGPSILRIQQVVRGDSAAYFCASSPTDRGLTDTQYFGPGTRLTVL.

This chain links TRBV5-4 with TRBJ2-7; D is unresolved. Trimming took off 3 bases at V and 0 bases at J, with 7 bases between the two ends. CDR1 is SGHNT and CDR2 is YYREEE in the germline V gene (reference sequence). The CDR3 is 13 amino acids. The DNA for the CDR3 is TGTGCCAGCAGCTCCATTGACTCCTACGAGCAGTACTTC. This gives the protein CASSSIDSYEQYF.

About this clonotype: Germline and junction disagree at one end, which may indicate a read error. The chain is built from TRBV19 and TRBJ2-1; D may be TRBD2 (5 bases). CDR3 size: 13 residues. Germline V gives CDR1 LNHDA, CDR2 SQIVND (reference sequence). For the CDR3, the DNA is TGTGTCAGTGGTACGTGGGAGAAGGATGAGCAGTTCTTC. It encodes CVSGTWEKDEQFF.

This clonotype has a handful of counts. CDR3 DNA: TGCGCCAGCAGCCCAGAACAGAGGGCGCGGGCAGATACGCAGTATTTT. It yields the protein CASSPEQRARADTQYF. V and J are TRBV5-1 and TRBJ2-3, with D perhaps matching TRBD2 (5 bases). Trimming cost V 4 bases and J 4 bases, with 19 bases left between them. Germline loops: CDR1 SGHRS, CDR2 YFSETQ. This CDR3 has 16 amino acids. Together with reference TRBV5-1 and TRBJ2-3, the CDR3 gives the full variable domain: KAGVTQTPRYLIKTRGQQVTLSCSPISGHRSVSWYQQTPGQGLQFLFEYFSETQRNKGNFPGRFSGRQFSNSRSEMNVSTLELGDSALYLCASSPEQRARADTQYFGPGTRLTVL.

This chain connects TRBV27 to TRBJ2-3, with D maybe TRBD1 (5 bases). This CDR3 has 14 amino acids. V gave up 6 bases and J gave up 0 bases, with 10 bases separating them. Germline CDR1 MNHEY, CDR2 SMNVEV (reference sequence). Written as DNA, the CDR3 is TGTGCCAGCAGACTCAGACAGAGCACAGATACGCAGTATTTT. Amino acid sequence: CASRLRQSTDTQYF.

This rearrangement joins TRBV18 to TRBJ2-1; D perhaps matches TRBD2 (5 bases). V lost 0 bases and J lost 0, with 12 bases in between. CDR1 and CDR2 (germline): KGHSH, LQKENI. CDR3 size: 17 residues. DNA of the CDR3: TGTGCCAGCTCACCACCGCCGGGGAGTAGCTCCTACAATGAGCAGTTCTTC. Its protein product is CASSPPPGSSSYNEQFF.

The V and J genes are TRBV29-1 and TRBJ2-5; 11 positions match TRBD1. V trimming: 1 base; J trimming: 7 bases; junction bases outside the gene matches: 2. This CDR3 is built from 13 residues. Per the germline V gene, CDR1 is SQVTM and CDR2 is ANQGSEA. DNA of the CDR3: TGCAGCGTTGAAGCGGGGACAGGGGGGACCCAGTACTTC. This gives the protein CSVEAGTGGTQYF. Variable domain in full (rest from reference TRBV29-1 and TRBJ2-5): SAVISQKPSRDICQRGTSLTIQCQVDSQVTMMFWYRQQPGQSLTLIATANQGSEATYESGFVIDKFPISRPNLTFSTLTVSNMSPEDSSIYLCSVEAGTGGTQYFGPGTRLLVL.

The CDR3 loop reads CASSPSGGSDTQYF. The CDR3 DNA follows: TGTGCCAGCAGCCCAAGCGGGGGGTCGGATACGCAGTATTTT. This chain links TRBV2 with TRBJ2-3, with 9 positions matching TRBD2. The V gene end was trimmed by 6 bases and the J gene end by 6 bases; junction bases not matched to a gene: 7. This CDR3 has 14 amino acids. Germline CDR1 reads SNHLY; CDR2 reads FYNNEI.

The sample holds one count of this clonotype. The chain combines TRBV5-5 with TRBJ2-7; D remains ambiguous. The V gene's germline CDR1 is SGHKS and CDR2 YYEKEE (reference sequence). The V and J ends lost 0 bases and 2 bases respectively, with 12 bases between them. The length of the CDR3 is 15 residues. In nucleotides, the CDR3 is TGTGCCAGCAGCTTGGACGCACTTTACACCTACGAGCAGTACTTC. This sequence encodes CASSLDALYTYEQYF. Combining the CDR3 with reference TRBV5-5 and TRBJ2-7 gives the whole variable domain DAGVTQSPTHLIKTRGQQVTLRCSPISGHKSVSWYQQVLGQGPQFIFQYYEKEERGRGNFPDRFSARQFPNYSSELNVNALLLGDSALYLCASSLDALYTYEQYFGPGTRLTVT.

This clonotype was seen only a few times. The chain links TRBV5-1 to TRBJ2-3; TRBD1 matches 9 bases. This CDR3 spans 17 amino acids. V dropped 4 bases and J dropped 1; count of bases not matched to a gene: 10. From germline, CDR1 is SGHRS and CDR2 YFSETQ. DNA for the CDR3: TGCGCCAGCAGCCCGACAGGGGGAATAAGAGGCACAGATACGCAGTATTTT. It is translated as CASSPTGGIRGTDTQYF.

The chain recombines TRBV7-9 with TRBJ2-1; a weak D match, TRBD1 (5 bases). V shed 1 base and J shed 4 bases, with 8 bases lying between them. This CDR3 contains 14 residues. CDR1 SEHNR and CDR2 FQNEAQ come from the germline V gene (reference sequence). The chain's CDR3 is CASSLEGAYNEQFF. CDR3 DNA: TGTGCCAGCAGCTTAGAAGGGGCTTACAATGAGCAGTTCTTC. Based on the CDR3 plus reference TRBV7-9 and TRBJ2-1, the full variable domain is DTGVSQNPRHKITKRGQNVTFRCDPISEHNRLYWYRQTLGQGPEFLTYFQNEAQLEKSRLLSDRFSAERPKGSFSTLEIQRTEQGDSAMYLCASSLEGAYNEQFFGPGTRLTVL.

A few counts support this clonotype. V gene TRBV11-3 combines with J gene TRBJ2-2, with 7 positions matching TRBD1. This CDR3 comprises 15 residues. After removal of 5 bases from V and 3 bases from J, the junction contained 6 bases not matched to a gene. Germline CDR1 and CDR2: SGHNT and YENEEA. DNA for the CDR3: TGTGCCAGCAGCCGCCACAGGGGTGACACCGGGGAGCTGTTTTTT. Amino acids: CASSRHRGDTGELFF.

This clonotype occurred once. The rearrangement links TRBV27 to TRBJ2-7, with TRBD2 matching 8 bases. V shed 7 bases and J 3 bases; nucleotides not matched to a gene: 5. Germline V gene data show CDR1 as MNHEY and CDR2 as SMNVEV (reference sequence). The CDR3 runs to 13 residues. The chain's CDR3 is CASTITSGYEQYF. The CDR3 DNA is TGTGCCAGCACAATAACTAGCGGCTACGAGCAGTACTTC.